Listed below are T cell receptor beta chains from one sample, sequenced in a study of T-cell reconstitution after alpha-beta-depleted transplantation in children. Each CDR3 protein gets one entry after TCRdb re-called the PCR reads with MiXCR. Of more than 200,000 distinct CDR3 sequences listed, roughly a quarter were seen once; the top ten hold less than 3.5%. The sequencing here drew on PBMCs, taken before TCRalphabeta/CD19-depleted stem cell transplant. The receptors shown here come from a girl aged 2 to 9 with Fanconi anemia, due to receive a stem cell transplant. CDR3s include the opening cysteine and the closing phenylalanine or tryptophan. A D gene is named only where the DNA matches it firmly. The size of a clone is reported for some rows only, either as once, few or many, or as a class for expanded clones.

size: many
D: NA
J: TRBJ2-7
V: TRBV29-1
DNA: TGCAGCGTCTCCGGGACGCGAAGCTCCTACGAGCAGTACTTC
CDR3: CSVSGTRSSYEQYF

size: many
D: TRBD1
J: TRBJ1-6
V: TRBV5-6
DNA: TGTGCCAGCAGCCAGAGGTGGGAGACAGGGGGGGAATCACCCCTCCACTTT
CDR3: CASSQRWETGGESPLHF

size: NA
D: TRBD2
J: TRBJ2-7
V: TRBV20-1
DNA: TGCAGTGCTTTAACGGGACTAGCGCGCGAGCAGTACTTC
CDR3: CSALTGLAREQYF

size: many
D: TRBD2
J: TRBJ2-1
V: TRBV20-1
DNA: TGCAGTGCTAAAAGCGGGAGGGCCCGGAATGAGCAGTTCTTC
CDR3: CSAKSGRARNEQFF

size: many
D: TRBD1
J: TRBJ2-7
V: TRBV4-2
DNA: TGTGCCAGCAGCCCAACGGACAGGTACTACGAGCAGTACTTC
CDR3: CASSPTDRYYEQYF

size: NA
D: NA
J: TRBJ1-6
V: TRBV5-1
DNA: TGCGCCAGCAGCTTGTCGCCCTCCTATAATTCACCCCTCCATTTT
CDR3: CASSLSPSYNSPLHF

size: NA
D: TRBD2
J: TRBJ2-2
V: TRBV29-1
DNA: TGCAGCGTTGGGCTAGCGGGCGCCGGGGAGCTGTTTTTT
CDR3: CSVGLAGAGELFF

size: NA
D: TRBD1
J: TRBJ2-1
V: TRBV6-2/TRBV6-3
DNA: TGTGCCAGCAGTTACCGGACAGGGGGCGGGGATGAGCAGTTCTTC
CDR3: CASSYRTGGGDEQFF

size: NA
D: TRBD1
J: TRBJ1-4
V: TRBV29-1
DNA: TGCAGCGTTGAACAGGGGGGCGAAAAACTGTTTTTT
CDR3: CSVEQGGEKLFF

size: NA
D: TRBD2
J: TRBJ2-2
V: TRBV7-2
DNA: TGTGCCAGCAGCTTAGCCGGCGGGGGGGCCCAGACCGGGGAGCTGTTTTTT
CDR3: CASSLAGGGAQTGELFF

size: many
D: NA
J: TRBJ2-1
V: TRBV29-1
DNA: TGCAGCGTTGACTCTATCGGACAGCGGATATATGAGCAGTTCTTC
CDR3: CSVDSIGQRIYEQFF

size: many
D: TRBD2
J: TRBJ2-1
V: TRBV20-1
DNA: TGCAGTGCTAGAAGGTACCGGGGACTAGCGGGAGAGCAGTTCTTC
CDR3: CSARRYRGLAGEQFF

size: NA
D: TRBD1
J: TRBJ1-2
V: TRBV19
DNA: TGTGCCAGCCGGCCCAGGGGGCTGTATGGCTACACCTTC
CDR3: CASRPRGLYGYTF

size: many
D: TRBD2
J: TRBJ2-5
V: TRBV11-2
DNA: TGTGCCAGCAGCCCTGGGACTAGGGAGACCCAGTACTTC
CDR3: CASSPGTRETQYF

size: few
D: TRBD2
J: TRBJ2-5
V: TRBV20-1
DNA: TGCAGTGCTAGTATCGAGCGGGGGGGTTTAATATTCCAAGAGACCCAGTACTTC
CDR3: CSASIERGGLIFQETQYF

size: many
D: NA
J: TRBJ2-2
V: TRBV20-1
DNA: TGCAGTGCTAGAGATCGAGCCCCGGGACTCCCGAACTGGGGGACCGGGGAGCTGTTTTTT
CDR3: CSARDRAPGLPNWGTGELFF

size: NA
D: NA
J: TRBJ1-1
V: TRBV7-9
DNA: TGTGCCAGCAGCAGCTACAGGGAAGCTTTCTTT
CDR3: CASSSYREAFF

size: many
D: NA
J: TRBJ2-7
V: TRBV5-1
DNA: TGCGCCAGCAGCTTGGCGACAGGACAGCGATACGAGCAGTACTTC
CDR3: CASSLATGQRYEQYF

size: NA
D: TRBD2
J: TRBJ2-3
V: TRBV9
DNA: TGTGCCAGCAGCGTAGGCCTAGCGGGGGGGCGAGATACGCAGTATTTT
CDR3: CASSVGLAGGRDTQYF

size: many
D: TRBD1
J: TRBJ1-2
V: TRBV30
DNA: TGTGCCTGCCCGGGACAGGGCGGCGGCTACACCTTC
CDR3: CACPGQGGGYTF

size: NA
D: NA
J: TRBJ2-5
V: TRBV12-3/TRBV12-4
DNA: TGTGCCAGCAGTTTAACGCCCAGGGAAGAGACCCAGTACTTC
CDR3: CASSLTPREETQYF

size: NA
D: NA
J: TRBJ1-5
V: TRBV25-1
DNA: TGTGCCAGCAGTGAGATGGGAAAGAATCAGCCCCAGCATTTT
CDR3: CASSEMGKNQPQHF

size: few
D: TRBD1
J: TRBJ2-2
V: TRBV20-1
DNA: TGCAGTGCGGGACAGGGTCACGGGGAGCTGTTTTTT
CDR3: CSAGQGHGELFF

size: few
D: NA
J: TRBJ1-1
V: TRBV20-1
DNA: TGCAGTGCTAGGCTTCCGATCCACAGGCTCGCTGAAGCTTTCTTT
CDR3: CSARLPIHRLAEAFF

size: few
D: NA
J: TRBJ2-7
V: TRBV5-1
DNA: TGCGCCAGCTCGAATCAGGTGACGAACTCCTACGAGCAGTACTTC
CDR3: CASSNQVTNSYEQYF

size: NA
D: NA
J: TRBJ2-7
V: TRBV11-2
DNA: TGTGCCAGCAGCTTGTATAGGGTCGACGAGCAGTACTTC
CDR3: CASSLYRVDEQYF

size: NA
D: TRBD2
J: TRBJ2-1
V: TRBV20-1
DNA: TGCAGTGCTAGAACGCCGGGACTAGCGCCCTACAATGAGCAGTTCTTC
CDR3: CSARTPGLAPYNEQFF

size: many
D: NA
J: TRBJ2-7
V: TRBV20-1
DNA: TGCAGTGCTAGACCTAGGGCGCTACGGCCAAGAACCTACGAGCAGTACTTC
CDR3: CSARPRALRPRTYEQYF

size: NA
D: NA
J: TRBJ2-3
V: TRBV20-1
DNA: TGCAGTGCTAGTTCCCCAGTGCGGACCACAGATACGCAGTATTTT
CDR3: CSASSPVRTTDTQYF

size: few
D: NA
J: TRBJ2-6
V: TRBV20-1
DNA: TGCAGTGCTAGTCCCGTCGTAGACTCTGGGGCCAACGTCCTGACTTTC
CDR3: CSASPVVDSGANVLTF

size: NA
D: NA
J: TRBJ2-3
V: TRBV15
DNA: TGTGCCACCAGCCAAACAGGGAGCACAGATACGCAGTATTTT
CDR3: CATSQTGSTDTQYF

size: many
D: NA
J: TRBJ1-2
V: TRBV29-1
DNA: TGCAGCGTTGCAGGCGCCAGCAAACTCTATGGCTACACCTTC
CDR3: CSVAGASKLYGYTF

size: NA
D: NA
J: TRBJ2-4
V: TRBV29-1
DNA: TGCAGCGTTGAAAACCGGGAAATTCAGTACTTC
CDR3: CSVENREIQYF

size: NA
D: TRBD2
J: TRBJ2-3
V: TRBV5-1
DNA: TGCGCCAGCAGCTTGGCGCGGGGGGGCACAGATACGCAGTATTTT
CDR3: CASSLARGGTDTQYF

size: NA
D: TRBD2
J: TRBJ2-7
V: TRBV4-2
DNA: TGTGCCAGCAGCCAATTCGCCGGGACTAGGGTTAGCTCCTACGAGCAGTACTTC
CDR3: CASSQFAGTRVSSYEQYF

size: many
D: TRBD2
J: TRBJ2-7
V: TRBV5-4
DNA: TGTGCCAGCAGCCCGAGGATAAGCGGGGACGAGCAGTACTTC
CDR3: CASSPRISGDEQYF

size: many
D: NA
J: TRBJ2-4
V: TRBV15
DNA: TGTGCCACCAGCAGAGGACAGAGTTTGGAGATCGCCAAAAACATTCAGTACTTC
CDR3: CATSRGQSLEIAKNIQYF

size: NA
D: NA
J: TRBJ2-5
V: TRBV7-2
DNA: TGTGCCAGCAGCTTAGTTGCAGGGAGAACAGAGACCCAGTACTTC
CDR3: CASSLVAGRTETQYF

size: NA
D: TRBD2
J: TRBJ2-1
V: TRBV24-1
DNA: TGTGCCACCAGTGACTCCGGGACTAGTCGGCCCTCATTCTTC
CDR3: CATSDSGTSRPSFF

size: many
D: TRBD2
J: TRBJ2-3
V: TRBV29-1
DNA: TGCAGCGTTGAAGGGCTAGCGGGGGGGCCGGGAGATACGCAGTATTTT
CDR3: CSVEGLAGGPGDTQYF